This entry lists 32 T cell receptor beta chains sequenced from one sample in a study of chemoradiotherapy in HPV16-positive cancers (dated by TCRdb to 2022 to 2024). Preparation of the library involved the immunoSEQ multiplex PCR assay. TCRdb took over this immuneACCESS table, retaining in-frame rearrangements with V and J assigned. Such tables are incomplete; in checked studies, under half of the missing clones stem from an unresolved V gene, and the remainder is unexplained. The sample includes about 6,500 clones, with around 87% observed a single time. The top ten clonotypes cover roughly 10% of the sample. The sequences come from tumor tissue, collected from a patient who underwent chemoradiotherapy. These receptors originate from a human donor with HPV-associated anogenital cancer.

CDR3 DNA sequence: TGTGCCAGCTCACCCGACCGGGACCCCCGGCGAGGCTACACCTTC. Translating it yields CASSPDRDPRRGYTF. The chain joins TRBV18 to TRBJ1-2; tentatively, D is TRBD1 (5 bases). Germline V CDR1 and CDR2: KGHSH, LQKENI. The CDR3 has 15 residues. Trimming removed 3 bases at V and 8 bases at J, with 19 bases between.

This rearrangement joins TRBV5-6 to TRBJ2-7; 10 nucleotides agree with TRBD1. Looked up from germline, CDR1 is SGHDT and CDR2 is YYEEEE. Germline trimming cut 9 bases from V and 2 bases from J; bases unmatched to any gene: 11. This CDR3 is 15 amino acids long. CDR3 sequence: CATNGRDRGPYEQYF. The DNA for the CDR3 is TGTGCCACTAATGGGCGGGACAGGGGTCCCTACGAGCAGTACTTC.

CDR3: CASTPTGYENQPQHF. Here the CDR3 DNA reads TGTGCCAGCACCCCGACAGGTTACGAGAATCAGCCCCAGCATTTT. This chain connects TRBV7-9 to TRBJ1-5; maybe TRBD1 (6 bases). The CDR3 length is 15 residues. Trimming shortened V by 7 bases and J by 4 bases, and 17 bases separated the two germline ends. CDR1 is SEHNR and CDR2 is FQNEAQ in the germline V gene (reference sequence).

This sequence joins TRBV27 and TRBJ1-1, with D possibly being TRBD1 (6 bases). CDR1 and CDR2 from the germline V gene are MNHEY and SMNVEV (reference sequence). With 2 bases removed from V and 4 bases from J, the gap between germline ends came to 14 bases. The CDR3 covers 15 residues. This chain's CDR3 is CASSLQGIGLTEAFF. For the CDR3, the DNA is TGTGCCAGCAGTTTACAGGGGATTGGCCTCACTGAAGCTTTCTTT.

The chain links TRBV5-1 to TRBJ2-3; D remains ambiguous. V lost 4 bases and J 0 bases, leaving 6 bases between the germline ends. This CDR3 region has 13 residues. CDR1 is SGHRS and CDR2 is YFSETQ in the germline V gene. The CDR3 DNA is TGCGCCAGCAGCGAACGAAGCACAGATACGCAGTATTTT. This translates into CASSERSTDTQYF. Looking up the rest from reference TRBV5-1 and TRBJ2-3 gives the full variable domain: KAGVTQTPRYLIKTRGQQVTLSCSPISGHRSVSWYQQTPGQGLQFLFEYFSETQRNKGNFPGRFSGRQFSNSRSEMNVSTLELGDSALYLCASSERSTDTQYFGPGTRLTVL.

The CDR3 region has the DNA TGCAGCGTTCCCCCTACCCATGAGCAGTTCTTC. Protein: CSVPPTHEQFF. The V gene is TRBV29-1, the J gene TRBJ2-1; D not certain. CDR1 is SQVTM, CDR2 ANQGSEA, per germline. Trimming left V 5 bases short and J 8 bases short, with 10 bases between. This CDR3 is built from 11 residues.

The chain combines TRBV2 with TRBJ1-5; TRBD1 might be the D (5 bases). Per the germline V gene, CDR1 is SNHLY and CDR2 is FYNNEI. The CDR3 consists of 14 residues. V lost 1 base, J lost 10 bases, and 14 bases lay in between. Here the CDR3 DNA reads TGTGCCAGCAGTGAAGTCACAGGTCGGGGACCCCAGCATTTT. It encodes CASSEVTGRGPQHF.

The chain has TRBV6-1 and TRBJ1-3; D is possibly TRBD1 (6 bases). There are 12 residues in the CDR3. The germline V gene encodes CDR1 MNHNS and CDR2 SASEGT. Trimming stripped 8 bases from V and 2 bases from J, with 7 bases between. As DNA, the CDR3 is TGTGCCAGCGGACAGACTGGAAACACCATATATTTT. Translating gives CASGQTGNTIYF.

The chain has TRBV27 and TRBJ2-3, with D maybe TRBD2 (6 bases). The CDR3 extends over 17 amino acids. The germline CDR1 and CDR2 sequences are MNHEY and SMNVEV (reference sequence). The V gene lost 5 bases and the J gene lost 8 bases, with 26 bases spanning the gap. The CDR3 region is CASSPGVRLRNRGTQYF. The CDR3 region has the DNA TGTGCCAGCAGTCCGGGGGTACGGTTGCGAAATAGGGGTACGCAGTATTTT.

The chain employs TRBV7-2 and TRBJ2-3; D perhaps matches TRBD2 (6 bases). CDR3 size: 15 residues. Trimming pared 5 bases from V and 0 bases from J, leaving 12 bases between. CDR1 and CDR2 (germline): SGHTA, FQGNSA. CDR3 in amino acids: CASSQGGLSTDTQYF. The CDR3 region has the DNA TGTGCCAGCAGCCAAGGAGGGCTGAGCACAGATACGCAGTATTTT.

V and J are TRBV6-6 and TRBJ1-4; the D is unclear. From germline, CDR1 is MNHNY and CDR2 SVGAGI (reference sequence). CDR3 length: 11 amino acids. Trimming took off 7 bases at V and 4 bases at J, with 4 bases between the two ends. The CDR3 region has the DNA TGTGCCAGCATTGGTAATGAAAAACTGTTTTTT. As protein: CASIGNEKLFF.

The V gene is TRBV6-5, the J gene TRBJ1-3, with D unresolved. CDR3 length: 14 amino acids. V dropped 2 bases and J dropped 3 bases, with 8 bases sitting between them. CDR1 is MNHEY, CDR2 SVGAGI, per germline. CDR3 bases: TGTGCCAGCAGTTACCGGCGGGGTGGAAACACCATATATTTT. Encoded protein: CASSYRRGGNTIYF.

In this sample, this clone turned up once. This sequence joins TRBV6-5 and TRBJ2-3; perhaps TRBD1 as D (6 bases). The V end was cut by 2 bases, the J end by 4 bases, with 16 bases between. This CDR3 is built from 16 residues. The germline CDR1 and CDR2 sequences are MNHEY and SVGAGI. This CDR3 reads CASSYHRERVPDTQYF. The CDR3 bases are TGTGCCAGCAGTTACCACAGGGAAAGGGTGCCAGATACGCAGTATTTT.

Of note for this clone: The junction shows a germline mismatch at one end, possibly a read error. V and J are TRBV19 and TRBJ1-4; D is unclear. The CDR3 has 14 amino acids. Germline CDR1 reads LNHDA; CDR2 reads SQIVND (reference sequence). The CDR3 sequence: CVSRRLATNEKLFF. CDR3 coding DNA: TGTGTCAGTAGGCGGCTGGCGACTAATGAAAAACTGTTTTTT. Complete variable domain (other parts from reference TRBV19 and TRBJ1-4): DGGITQSPKYLFRKEGQNVTLSCEQNLNHDAMYWYRQDPGQGLRLIYYSQIVNDFQKGDIAEGYSVSREKKESFPLTVTSAQKNPTAFYLCVSRRLATNEKLFFGSGTQLSVL.

The V call is TRBV5-1, the J call TRBJ2-3; D perhaps matches TRBD2 (5 bases). The CDR3 extends over 13 amino acids. Germline V gene sequence: CDR1 SGHRS, CDR2 YFSETQ. Trimming removed 3 bases at V and 8 bases at J, with 13 bases between. The CDR3 DNA sequence: TGCGCCAGCAGCTCCGGGGAGCTAGGTACGCAGTATTTT. Its protein is CASSSGELGTQYF.

The chain joins TRBV7-9 to TRBJ2-2; possibly TRBD2 for D (7 bases). The CDR3 has 15 residues. Trimming removed 5 bases from V and 7 bases from J, with 17 bases in between. Germline values: CDR1 SEHNR, CDR2 FQNEAQ (reference sequence). Here the CDR3 reads CASSLTGGPHGELFF. The CDR3 coding sequence is TGTGCCAGCAGCCTTACGGGGGGCCCCCACGGGGAGCTGTTTTTT. Supplemented by reference TRBV7-9 and TRBJ2-2, the full variable domain reads DTGVSQNPRHKITKRGQNVTFRCDPISEHNRLYWYRQTLGQGPEFLTYFQNEAQLEKSRLLSDRFSAERPKGSFSTLEIQRTEQGDSAMYLCASSLTGGPHGELFFGEGSRLTVL.

The rearrangement joins TRBV11-3 to TRBJ2-1; 10 bases agree with TRBD2. CDR1 is SGHNT, CDR2 YENEEA, per germline. The CDR3 runs to 16 residues. After removal of 2 bases from V and 2 bases from J, the junction contained 3 bases not matched to a gene. The CDR3 loop is CASSLPSGSAYNEQFF. Here the CDR3 DNA reads TGTGCCAGCAGCTTACCTAGCGGGAGCGCCTACAATGAGCAGTTCTTC.

J is TRBJ2-7 and V is TRBV7-9; TRBD2 aligns across 7 bases. V shed 1 base, J shed 4 bases, and the junction held 7 bases outside the gene matches. The CDR3 totals 15 residues. Germline lookup yields CDR1 SEHNR and CDR2 FQNEAQ (reference sequence). The CDR3 coding sequence is TGTGCCAGCAGCTTAGAAGGGTCTAGCGGTTACGAGCAGTACTTC. Translating gives CASSLEGSSGYEQYF.

Worth noting for this clone: A junction boundary mismatches the germline segment, possibly from a read error. The chain has TRBV7-7 and TRBJ2-7, with 7 bases that match TRBD1. This CDR3 has 15 amino acids. The germline CDR1 and CDR2 sequences are SSHAT and FNYEAQ (reference sequence). CDR3 in amino acids: CASSFDREGVYEQYF. The CDR3, as DNA: TGTGCTAGCAGCTTTGACAGGGAAGGGGTTTACGAGCAGTACTTC. Full variable domain (rest looked up from reference TRBV7-7 and TRBJ2-7): GAGVSQSPRYKVTKRGQDVTLRCDPISSHATLYWYQQALGQGPEFLTYFNYEAQPDKSGLPSDRFSAERPEGSISTLTIQRTEQRDSAMYRCASSFDREGVYEQYFGPGTRLTVT.

The chain employs TRBV9 and TRBJ2-7; 10 bases match TRBD2. The CDR3 contains 18 residues. V was clipped by 0 bases and J by 2 bases; unmatched bases: 11. Germline CDR1 is SGDLS and CDR2 is YYNGEE. The CDR3: CASSVADAPSGGTYEQYF. The CDR3 DNA follows: TGTGCCAGCAGCGTAGCCGACGCCCCTAGCGGGGGAACCTACGAGCAGTACTTC.

The V gene is TRBV11-3, the J gene TRBJ2-7; D possibly uses TRBD1 or TRBD2 (5 bases each). With 3 bases removed from V and 0 bases from J, the gap between germline ends came to 6 bases. Per the germline V gene, CDR1 is SGHNT and CDR2 is YENEEA. The CDR3 extends over 13 amino acids. Written as DNA, the CDR3 is TGTGCCAGCAGCTTGGGGGTCTCCTACGAGCAGTACTTC. Protein product: CASSLGVSYEQYF. Combining the CDR3 with reference TRBV11-3 and TRBJ2-7 gives the whole variable domain EAGVVQSPRYKIIEKKQPVAFWCNPISGHNTLYWYLQNLGQGPELLIRYENEEAVDDSQLPKDRFSAERLKGVDSTLKIQPAELGDSAVYLCASSLGVSYEQYFGPGTRLTVT.

This chain connects TRBV5-1 to TRBJ2-1, with D possibly being TRBD1 (6 bases). The CDR3 is made up of 15 amino acids. The V end was cut by 4 bases, the J end by 6 bases, with 17 bases between. Germline CDR1 SGHRS, CDR2 YFSETQ. CDR3 residues: CASSPRVGAGNEQFF. DNA for the CDR3: TGCGCCAGCAGCCCCCGAGTGGGGGCGGGCAATGAGCAGTTCTTC.

This rearrangement joins TRBV14 to TRBJ2-3; 8 nucleotides line up with TRBD2. Germline CDR1 and CDR2: SGHDN and FVKESK. CDR3 length equals 18 residues. V gave up 3 bases and J gave up 6 bases; unmatched junction bases: 17. The CDR3 reads CASSHLSREGLTYDTQYF. In nucleotides, the CDR3 is TGTGCCAGCAGCCACCTTTCTCGGGAGGGCCTGACGTACGATACGCAGTATTTT.

This chain joins TRBV11-2 and TRBJ2-7, with 8 bases lining up with TRBD2. The CDR3 runs 14 residues. V lost 1 base and J lost 7; bases outside the gene matches: 6. Per germline, CDR1 SGHAT and CDR2 FQNNGV. CDR3 loop: CASSLVAGGWEQYF. CDR3 DNA: TGTGCCAGCAGCTTAGTTGCGGGAGGCTGGGAGCAGTACTTC.

J is TRBJ2-3 and V is TRBV27; possible D gene TRBD2, 6 bases. Trimming cost V 2 bases and J 2 bases, with 20 bases left between them. Germline V gene lookup returns CDR1 MNHEY and CDR2 SMNVEV (reference sequence). CDR3 size: 18 residues. The CDR3 loop is CASSLRGLAGYLTDTQYF. DNA of the CDR3: TGTGCCAGCAGTTTACGTGGTCTGGCGGGATACCTCACAGATACGCAGTATTTT.

The rearrangement joins TRBV25-1 to TRBJ2-1; possible D gene TRBD1, 5 bases. V shed 3 bases and J shed 6 bases, with 15 bases lying between them. CDR3 length: 15 residues. The V gene's germline CDR1 is MGHDK and CDR2 SYGVNS. The CDR3 here is CASSDPGQGLNEQFF. The CDR3 DNA reads TGTGCCAGCAGTGACCCCGGGCAGGGTCTCAATGAGCAGTTCTTC.

In nucleotides, the CDR3 is TGTGCCTGGAGTGTAAAGGTCGGGGAGCTGTTTTTT. Translating gives CAWSVKVGELFF. The chain couples TRBV30 to TRBJ2-2; unclear D gene. The CDR3 covers 12 residues. Trimming took off 0 bases at V and 7 bases at J, with 6 bases between the two ends. Germline V gene data show CDR1 as GTSNPN and CDR2 as SVGIG (reference sequence).

The chain links TRBV30 to TRBJ2-5, with 7 bases aligning to TRBD2. This CDR3 spans 12 amino acids. Looked up from germline, CDR1 is GTSNPN and CDR2 is SVGIG (reference sequence). V shed 5 bases, J shed 4 bases, and the junction held 4 bases outside the gene matches. CDR3 in amino acids: CAWGLELETQYF. The CDR3 DNA sequence: TGTGCCTGGGGACTAGAACTAGAGACCCAGTACTTC.

The genes are TRBV7-6 and TRBJ1-3, with 8 bases identical to TRBD1. CDR1 SGHVS and CDR2 FNYEAQ come from the germline V gene. J was trimmed by 4 bases and V by 3 bases; bases with no gene match: 11. This CDR3 region has 17 residues. The CDR3 loop reads CASSLESNRGFGNTIYF. The CDR3 DNA is TGTGCCAGCAGCTTGGAGTCGAACAGGGGGTTCGGAAACACCATATATTTT.

This chain links TRBV6-6 with TRBJ1-1; 10 bases map to TRBD1. The CDR3 extends over 13 amino acids. Germline values: CDR1 MNHNY, CDR2 SVGAGI (reference sequence). V shed 2 bases and J 10 bases; nucleotides not matched to a gene: 4. Here the CDR3 reads CASSYGDRGVAFF. The CDR3 nucleotides read TGTGCCAGCAGTTACGGGGACAGGGGCGTAGCTTTCTTT.

The V gene is TRBV27, the J gene TRBJ2-6; D is possibly TRBD1 (5 bases). Trimming took off 3 bases at V and 2 bases at J, with 8 bases between the two ends. CDR3 size: 15 residues. From germline, CDR1 is MNHEY and CDR2 SMNVEV (reference sequence). The CDR3 DNA sequence: TGTGCCAGCAGTTTGAGCAGGGCTGGGGCCAACGTCCTGACTTTC. This translates into CASSLSRAGANVLTF.

The gene calls are TRBV7-3 and TRBJ2-3; maybe TRBD2 (6 bases). From germline, CDR1 is SGHTA and CDR2 FQGTGA. Between the trimmed V and J ends, which lost 0 bases and 4 bases, there was a span of 11 bases. The CDR3 is made up of 15 amino acids. CDR3: CASSLTGGNADTQYF. CDR3 nucleotide sequence: TGTGCCAGCAGCTTAACTGGCGGGAACGCAGATACGCAGTATTTT.